This passage covers 4 T cell receptor beta chains from one sample sequenced in a study of blood T cells in healthy people across ages. With a J-beta primer mix and a sample-barcoded 5' primer, a second PCR ran about 7 to 11 cycles. In TCRdb, the 5' RACE reads were re-called with MiXCR into one record per CDR3 protein. This sample yields roughly 1,700,000 distinct CDR3 sequences, of which roughly 27% are seen a single time; roughly 8% belongs to the top ten. Input material: blood. All receptors derive from a woman aged 30 to 39 in good health.

About this clonotype: Mismatch with germline at one junction end may stem from a read error. This sequence joins TRBV12-3 or TRBV12-4 and TRBJ2-5; possible D gene TRBD1, 7 bases. This CDR3 is built from 16 residues. DNA for the CDR3: TGTGCCAGCAGTTCAGTATCAGGGGGGCTTCAAGAGATCCAGTACTTC. Amino acids: CASSSVSGGLQEIQYF.

This chain connects TRBV6-6 to TRBJ2-4, with D perhaps matching TRBD1 or TRBD2 (5 bases each). CDR3 length: 15 amino acids. Germline-derived CDR1 and CDR2 are MNHNY and SVGAGI (reference sequence). Trimming took off 6 bases at V and 0 bases at J, with 12 bases between the two ends. CDR3 DNA sequence: TGTGCCAGCAGCGGGGCTTGGGAAGCCAAAAACATTCAGTACTTC. As protein: CASSGAWEAKNIQYF.

With respect to this clonotype: Just one base apart from a much larger clone, this may be a read error. The V gene is TRBV7-6, the J gene TRBJ2-3, with D perhaps TRBD1 (5 bases). The CDR3 spans 13 residues. Germline V gives CDR1 SGHVS, CDR2 FNYEAQ. The CDR3 DNA reads TGTGCCGGCAGAAGACAGCCCACAGATACGCAGTATTTT. Amino acid sequence: CAGRRQPTDTQYF.

The J gene is TRBJ1-5, the V gene TRBV10-2, with no clear D. Deletions cut 0 bases from V and 6 bases from J, with 12 bases between. There are 15 residues in the CDR3. CDR1 and CDR2 (germline): WSHSY, SAAADI. CDR3 amino acids: CASSESGFPFQPQHF. DNA for the CDR3: TGCGCCAGCAGTGAGTCAGGGTTTCCATTTCAGCCCCAGCATTTT.